This TCR beta chain came from a study of blood T cell repertoires in COVID-19. Study details: Sites in the United States, Italy and Spain provided acute and convalescent COVID-19 samples. T cells, B-cell-depleted T cells, or PBMCs supplied cDNA or gDNA.

Per the original data handling: Amplified reference gene primers provided the basis for estimating nucleated cell counts. Measured with immunoSEQ multiplex PCR; TCRdb has only the in-frame clones, and not every one. The V and J calls and the clone size are those of that table, but D and trimming were determined from the DNA. The sample shows about 240,000 clones, roughly 81% of them seen only once. The sample consisted of peripheral blood. The receptor's source is an elderly woman with COVID-19, enrolled during active disease.

The CDR3 is CASSMGQAPNYGYTF. CDR3 in DNA: TGTGCCAGTAGTATGGGACAGGCCCCTAACTATGGCTACACCTTC. The gene calls are TRBV19 and TRBJ1-2; 8 bases agree with TRBD1. Trimming cost V 3 bases and J 0 bases; bases outside gene matches: 3. Germline CDR1 and CDR2: LNHDA and SQIVND (reference sequence). The CDR3 has 15 amino acids. The whole variable domain, filled in from reference TRBV19 and TRBJ1-2, reads DGGITQSPKYLFRKEGQNVTLSCEQNLNHDAMYWYRQDPGQGLRLIYYSQIVNDFQKGDIAEGYSVSREKKESFPLTVTSAQKNPTAFYLCASSMGQAPNYGYTFGSGTRLTVV.